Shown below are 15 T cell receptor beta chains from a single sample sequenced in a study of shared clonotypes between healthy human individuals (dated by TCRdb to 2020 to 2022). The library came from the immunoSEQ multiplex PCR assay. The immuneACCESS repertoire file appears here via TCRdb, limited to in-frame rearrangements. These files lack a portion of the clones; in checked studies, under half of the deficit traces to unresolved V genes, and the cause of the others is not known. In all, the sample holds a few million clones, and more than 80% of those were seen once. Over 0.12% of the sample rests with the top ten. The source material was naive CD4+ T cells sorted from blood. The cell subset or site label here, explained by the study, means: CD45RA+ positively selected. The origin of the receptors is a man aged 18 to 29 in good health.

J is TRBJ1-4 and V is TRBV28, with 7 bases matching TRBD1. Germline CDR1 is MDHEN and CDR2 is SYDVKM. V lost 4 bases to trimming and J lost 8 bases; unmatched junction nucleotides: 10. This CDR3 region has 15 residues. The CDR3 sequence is CASSSTGRGGEKLFF. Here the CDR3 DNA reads TGTGCCAGCAGTTCGACAGGGAGGGGAGGGGAAAAACTGTTTTTT.

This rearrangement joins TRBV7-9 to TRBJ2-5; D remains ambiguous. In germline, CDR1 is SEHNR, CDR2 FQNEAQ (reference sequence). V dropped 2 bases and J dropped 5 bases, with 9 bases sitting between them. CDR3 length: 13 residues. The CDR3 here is CASSLSVWETQYF. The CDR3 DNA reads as TGTGCCAGCAGCTTATCCGTTTGGGAGACCCAGTACTTC. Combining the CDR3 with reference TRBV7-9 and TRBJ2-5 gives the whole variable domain DTGVSQNPRHKITKRGQNVTFRCDPISEHNRLYWYRQTLGQGPEFLTYFQNEAQLEKSRLLSDRFSAERPKGSFSTLEIQRTEQGDSAMYLCASSLSVWETQYFGPGTRLLVL.

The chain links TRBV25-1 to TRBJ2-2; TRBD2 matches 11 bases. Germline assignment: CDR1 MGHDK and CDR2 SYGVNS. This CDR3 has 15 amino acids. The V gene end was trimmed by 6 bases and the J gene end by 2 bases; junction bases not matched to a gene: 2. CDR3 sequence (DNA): TGTGCCAGCAGAGGGACTAGCGGTAACACCGGGGAGCTGTTTTTT. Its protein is CASRGTSGNTGELFF.

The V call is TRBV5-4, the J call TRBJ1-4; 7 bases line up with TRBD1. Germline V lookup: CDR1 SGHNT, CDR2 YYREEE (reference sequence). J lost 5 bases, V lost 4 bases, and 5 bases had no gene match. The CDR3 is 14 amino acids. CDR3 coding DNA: TGTGCCAGCAGCGCACAGGGGCCGAATGAAAAACTGTTTTTT. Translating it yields CASSAQGPNEKLFF.

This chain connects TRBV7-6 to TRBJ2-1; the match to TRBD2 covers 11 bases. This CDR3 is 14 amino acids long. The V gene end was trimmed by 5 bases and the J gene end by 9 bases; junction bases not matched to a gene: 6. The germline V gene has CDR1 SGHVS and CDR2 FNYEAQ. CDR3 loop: CASSASGRFGEQFF. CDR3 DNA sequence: TGTGCCAGCAGCGCTAGCGGGAGGTTTGGTGAGCAGTTCTTC.

DNA for the CDR3: TGTGCCTGGAACCGGGACCGAGGAAATGAAAAACTGTTTTTT. Its translation is CAWNRDRGNEKLFF. V and J are TRBV30 and TRBJ1-4; possibly TRBD1 for D (5 bases). The germline V gene encodes CDR1 GTSNPN and CDR2 SVGIG (reference sequence). Trimming removed 4 bases from V and 5 bases from J, with 14 bases in between. This CDR3 contains 14 residues.

Here the CDR3 DNA reads TGTGCCAGTAGTACGGGACTAGCGGGAAGCACCGGGGAGCTGTTTTTT. The encoded protein is CASSTGLAGSTGELFF. This chain connects TRBV19 to TRBJ2-2, with 13 bases fitting TRBD2. Per germline, CDR1 LNHDA and CDR2 SQIVND (reference sequence). The ends lost 4 bases at V and 4 bases at J; junction bases unmatched: 3. The CDR3 runs to 16 residues.

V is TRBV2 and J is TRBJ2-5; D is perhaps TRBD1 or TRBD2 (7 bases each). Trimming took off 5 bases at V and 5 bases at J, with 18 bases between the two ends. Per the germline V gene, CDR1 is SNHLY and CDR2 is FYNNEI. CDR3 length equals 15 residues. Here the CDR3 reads CASSPGGAAGETQYF. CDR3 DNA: TGTGCCAGCAGTCCAGGGGGGGCAGCGGGTGAGACCCAGTACTTC.

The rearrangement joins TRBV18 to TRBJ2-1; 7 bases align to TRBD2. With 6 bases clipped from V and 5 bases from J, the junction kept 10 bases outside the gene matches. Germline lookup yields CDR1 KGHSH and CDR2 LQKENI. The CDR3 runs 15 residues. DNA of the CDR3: TGTGCCAGCTCGGCCGGGACTACCCAGAACAATGAGCAGTTCTTC. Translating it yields CASSAGTTQNNEQFF.

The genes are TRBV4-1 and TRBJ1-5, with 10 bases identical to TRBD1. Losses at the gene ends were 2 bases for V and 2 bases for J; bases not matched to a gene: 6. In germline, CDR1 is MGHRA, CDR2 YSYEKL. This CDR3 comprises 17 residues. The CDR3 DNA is TGCGCCAGCAGCCAACCCTTAGGGACAGGGGGCAATCAGCCCCAGCATTTT. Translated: CASSQPLGTGGNQPQHF.

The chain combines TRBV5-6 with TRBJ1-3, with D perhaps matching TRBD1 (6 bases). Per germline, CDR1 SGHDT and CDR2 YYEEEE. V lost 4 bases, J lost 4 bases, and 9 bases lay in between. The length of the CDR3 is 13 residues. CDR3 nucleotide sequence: TGTGCCAGCAGCGGACAGAAAGGAAACACCATATATTTT. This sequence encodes CASSGQKGNTIYF.

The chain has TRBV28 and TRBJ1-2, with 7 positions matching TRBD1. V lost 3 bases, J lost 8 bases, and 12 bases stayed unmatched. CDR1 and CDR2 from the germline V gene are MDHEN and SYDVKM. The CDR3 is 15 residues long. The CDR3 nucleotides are TGTGCCAGCAGTTTTGCCGGGGACAGTAGGGGCGGCTACACCTTC. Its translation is CASSFAGDSRGGYTF.

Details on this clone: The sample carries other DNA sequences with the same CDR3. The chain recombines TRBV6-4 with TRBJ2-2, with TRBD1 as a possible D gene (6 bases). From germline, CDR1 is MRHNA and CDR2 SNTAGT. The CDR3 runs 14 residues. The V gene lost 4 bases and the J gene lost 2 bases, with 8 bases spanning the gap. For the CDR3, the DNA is TGTGCCAGCAGTGCGGACAGCAACACCGGGGAGCTGTTTTTT. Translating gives CASSADSNTGELFF.

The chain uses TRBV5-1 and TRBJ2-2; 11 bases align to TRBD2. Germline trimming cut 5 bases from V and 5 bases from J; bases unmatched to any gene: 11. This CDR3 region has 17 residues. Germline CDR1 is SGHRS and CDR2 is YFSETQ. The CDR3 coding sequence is TGCGCCAGCAGAGGGGCCGGGACTAGCGGTCAAACCGGGGAGCTGTTTTTT. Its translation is CASRGAGTSGQTGELFF. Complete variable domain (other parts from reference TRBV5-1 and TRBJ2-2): KAGVTQTPRYLIKTRGQQVTLSCSPISGHRSVSWYQQTPGQGLQFLFEYFSETQRNKGNFPGRFSGRQFSNSRSEMNVSTLELGDSALYLCASRGAGTSGQTGELFFGEGSRLTVL.

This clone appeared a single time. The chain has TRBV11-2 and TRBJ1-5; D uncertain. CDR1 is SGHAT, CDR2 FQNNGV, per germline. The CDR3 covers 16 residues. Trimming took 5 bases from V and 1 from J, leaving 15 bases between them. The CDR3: CASSLGRGPSNQPQHF. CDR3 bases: TGTGCCAGCAGCCTAGGACGAGGCCCCAGCAATCAGCCCCAGCATTTT.